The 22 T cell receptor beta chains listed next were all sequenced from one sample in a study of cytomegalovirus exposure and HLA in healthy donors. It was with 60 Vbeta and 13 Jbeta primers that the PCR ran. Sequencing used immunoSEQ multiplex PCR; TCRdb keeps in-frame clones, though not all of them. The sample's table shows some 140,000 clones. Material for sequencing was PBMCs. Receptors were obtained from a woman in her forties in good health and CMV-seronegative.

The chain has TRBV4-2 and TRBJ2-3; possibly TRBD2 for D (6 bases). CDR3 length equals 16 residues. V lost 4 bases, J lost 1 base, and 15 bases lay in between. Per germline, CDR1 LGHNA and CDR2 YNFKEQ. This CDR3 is CASSLPGTGGTDTQYF. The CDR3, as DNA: TGTGCCAGCAGCCTCCCAGGAACGGGGGGCACAGATACGCAGTATTTT.

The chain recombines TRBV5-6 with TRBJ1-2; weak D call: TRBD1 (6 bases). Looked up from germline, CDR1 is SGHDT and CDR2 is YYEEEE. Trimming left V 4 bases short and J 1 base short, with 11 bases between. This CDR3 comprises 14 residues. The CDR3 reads CASSPDSFNYGYTF. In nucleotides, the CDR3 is TGTGCCAGCAGCCCGGACAGCTTTAACTATGGCTACACCTTC.

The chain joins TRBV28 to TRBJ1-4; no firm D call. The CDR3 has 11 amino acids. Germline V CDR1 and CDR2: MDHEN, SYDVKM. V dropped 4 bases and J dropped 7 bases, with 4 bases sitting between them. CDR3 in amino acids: CASSYREKLFF. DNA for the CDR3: TGTGCCAGCAGTTATCGTGAAAAACTGTTTTTT. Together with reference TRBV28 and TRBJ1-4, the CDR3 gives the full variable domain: DVKVTQSSRYLVKRTGEKVFLECVQDMDHENMFWYRQDPGLGLRLIYFSYDVKMKEKGDIPEGYSVSREKKERFSLILESASTNQTSMYLCASSYREKLFFGSGTQLSVL.

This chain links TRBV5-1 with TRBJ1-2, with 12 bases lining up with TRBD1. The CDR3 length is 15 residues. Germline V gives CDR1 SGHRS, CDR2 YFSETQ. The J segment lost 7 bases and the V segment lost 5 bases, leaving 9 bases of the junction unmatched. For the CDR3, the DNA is TGCGCCAGCAGGACCGGGACAGGGGGCACAGGTGGCTACACCTTC. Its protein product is CASRTGTGGTGGYTF.

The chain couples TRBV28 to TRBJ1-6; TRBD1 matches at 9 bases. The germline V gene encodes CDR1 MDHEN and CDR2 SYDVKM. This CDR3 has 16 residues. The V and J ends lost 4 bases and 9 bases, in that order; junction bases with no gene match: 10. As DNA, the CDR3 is TGTGCCAGCAGTTCAGATTCCCGGGACAGGGCTTCACCCCTCCACTTT. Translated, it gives CASSSDSRDRASPLHF.

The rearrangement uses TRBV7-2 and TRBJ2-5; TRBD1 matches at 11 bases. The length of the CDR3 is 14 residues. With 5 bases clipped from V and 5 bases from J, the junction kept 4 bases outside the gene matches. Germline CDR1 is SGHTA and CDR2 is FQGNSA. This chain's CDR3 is CASSRDRGRETQYF. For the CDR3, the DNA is TGTGCCAGCAGCCGGGACAGGGGGAGGGAGACCCAGTACTTC.

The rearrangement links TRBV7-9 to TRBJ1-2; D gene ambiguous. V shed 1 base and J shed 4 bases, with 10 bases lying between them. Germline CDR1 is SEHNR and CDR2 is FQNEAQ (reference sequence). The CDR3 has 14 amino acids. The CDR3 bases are TGTGCCAGCAGCTTAGATAGAGGATTCTATGGCTACACCTTC. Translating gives CASSLDRGFYGYTF.

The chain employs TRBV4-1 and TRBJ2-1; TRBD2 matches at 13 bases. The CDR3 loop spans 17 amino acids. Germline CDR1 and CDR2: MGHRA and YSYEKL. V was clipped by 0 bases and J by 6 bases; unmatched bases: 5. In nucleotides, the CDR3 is TGCGCCAGCAGCCAAGAGACTAGCGGGGGGATAGTCAATGAGCAGTTCTTC. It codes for CASSQETSGGIVNEQFF.

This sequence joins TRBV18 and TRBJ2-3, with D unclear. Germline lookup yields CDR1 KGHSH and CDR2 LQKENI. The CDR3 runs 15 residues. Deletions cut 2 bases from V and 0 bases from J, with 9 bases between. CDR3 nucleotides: TGTGCCAGCTCACCAGAATGGCTTAGCACAGATACGCAGTATTTT. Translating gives CASSPEWLSTDTQYF.

CDR3 sequence (DNA): TGTGCCAGCAACCTTGACACGTACAAAAACATTCAGTACTTC. Protein: CASNLDTYKNIQYF. The chain recombines TRBV5-6 with TRBJ2-4; D not certain. CDR3 length equals 14 residues. The V gene lost 6 bases and the J gene lost 3 bases, with 13 bases spanning the gap. CDR1 is SGHDT, CDR2 YYEEEE, per germline.

DNA of the CDR3: TGTGCCAGCAGCCCCCCCCGTATTGTTTCACCCCTCCACTTT. Its protein is CASSPPRIVSPLHF. This rearrangement joins TRBV11-2 to TRBJ1-6, with D unclear. Germline CDR1 and CDR2: SGHAT and FQNNGV. This CDR3 spans 14 amino acids. The V gene lost 5 bases and the J gene lost 9 bases, with 14 bases spanning the gap.

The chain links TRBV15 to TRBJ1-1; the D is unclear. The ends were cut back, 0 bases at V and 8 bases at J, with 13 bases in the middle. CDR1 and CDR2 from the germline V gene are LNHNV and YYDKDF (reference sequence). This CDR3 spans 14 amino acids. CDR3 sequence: CATSRDSGRGEAFF. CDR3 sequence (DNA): TGTGCCACCAGCAGAGATAGCGGGAGAGGGGAAGCTTTCTTT.

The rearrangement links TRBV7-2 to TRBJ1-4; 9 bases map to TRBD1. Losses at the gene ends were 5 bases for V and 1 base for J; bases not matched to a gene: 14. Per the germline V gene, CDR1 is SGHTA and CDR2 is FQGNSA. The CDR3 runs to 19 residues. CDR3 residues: CASSSPSGTGLRTNEKLFF. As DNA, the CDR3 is TGTGCCAGCAGCAGCCCATCCGGGACAGGGTTAAGAACTAATGAAAAACTGTTTTTT.

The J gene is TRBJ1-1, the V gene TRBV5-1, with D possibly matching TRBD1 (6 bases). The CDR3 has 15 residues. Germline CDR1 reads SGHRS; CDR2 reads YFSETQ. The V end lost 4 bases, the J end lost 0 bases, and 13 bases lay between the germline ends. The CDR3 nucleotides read TGCGCCAGCAGCAACCCGGGACAAATGAACACTGAAGCTTTCTTT. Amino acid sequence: CASSNPGQMNTEAFF.

The CDR3 sequence: CASSQDLISVGNQPQHF. The DNA of the CDR3 is TGCGCCAGCAGCCAAGACTTAATATCGGTGGGCAATCAGCCCCAGCATTTT. The chain is built from TRBV4-3 and TRBJ1-5; D is uncertain. V lost 0 bases and J 2 bases, leaving 14 bases between the germline ends. This CDR3 contains 17 residues. Germline assignment: CDR1 LGHNA and CDR2 YSLEER.

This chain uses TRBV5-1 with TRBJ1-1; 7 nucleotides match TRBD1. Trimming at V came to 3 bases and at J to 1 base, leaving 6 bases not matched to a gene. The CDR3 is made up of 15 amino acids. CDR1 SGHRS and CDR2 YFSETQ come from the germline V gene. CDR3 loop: CASSSGQTGNTEAFF. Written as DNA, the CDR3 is TGCGCCAGCAGCTCGGGACAGACAGGGAACACTGAAGCTTTCTTT.

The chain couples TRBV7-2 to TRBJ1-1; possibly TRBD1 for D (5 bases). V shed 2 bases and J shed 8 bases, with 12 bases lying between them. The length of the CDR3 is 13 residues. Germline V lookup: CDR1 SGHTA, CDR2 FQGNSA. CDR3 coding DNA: TGTGCCAGCAGCTTACGCAGGGTCAGCGAAGCTTTCTTT. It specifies CASSLRRVSEAFF. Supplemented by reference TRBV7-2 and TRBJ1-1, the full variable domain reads GAGVSQSPSNKVTEKGKDVELRCDPISGHTALYWYRQSLGQGLEFLIYFQGNSAPDKSGLPSDRFSAERTGGSVSTLTIQRTQQEDSAVYLCASSLRRVSEAFFGQGTRLTVV.

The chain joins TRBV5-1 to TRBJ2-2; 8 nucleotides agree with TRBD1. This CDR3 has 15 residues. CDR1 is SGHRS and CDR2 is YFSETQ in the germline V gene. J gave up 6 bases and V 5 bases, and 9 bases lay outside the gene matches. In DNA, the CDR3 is TGCGCCAGCAGTCAACCCCCGACAGGGGCCGGGGAGCTGTTTTTT. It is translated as CASSQPPTGAGELFF.

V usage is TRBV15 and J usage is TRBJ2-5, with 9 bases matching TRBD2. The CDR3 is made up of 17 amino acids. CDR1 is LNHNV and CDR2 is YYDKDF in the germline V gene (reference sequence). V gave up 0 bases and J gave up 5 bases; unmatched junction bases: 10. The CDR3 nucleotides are TGTGCCACCAGCAGAGATCTATTAGCGGGGGCCAGGGAGACCCAGTACTTC. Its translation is CATSRDLLAGARETQYF.

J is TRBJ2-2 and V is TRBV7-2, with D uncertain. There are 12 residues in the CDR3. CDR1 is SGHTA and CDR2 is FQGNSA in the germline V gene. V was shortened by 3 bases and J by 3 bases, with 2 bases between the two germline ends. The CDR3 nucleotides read TGTGCCAGCAGCTTCTACACCGGGGAGCTGTTTTTT. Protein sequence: CASSFYTGELFF.

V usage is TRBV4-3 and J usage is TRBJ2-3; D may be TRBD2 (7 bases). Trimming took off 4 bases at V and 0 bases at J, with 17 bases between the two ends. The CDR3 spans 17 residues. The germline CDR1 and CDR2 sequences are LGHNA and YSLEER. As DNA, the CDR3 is TGCGCCAGCAGCCCCCAGGCCCGGGGGGCGAGCACAGATACGCAGTATTTT. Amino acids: CASSPQARGASTDTQYF.

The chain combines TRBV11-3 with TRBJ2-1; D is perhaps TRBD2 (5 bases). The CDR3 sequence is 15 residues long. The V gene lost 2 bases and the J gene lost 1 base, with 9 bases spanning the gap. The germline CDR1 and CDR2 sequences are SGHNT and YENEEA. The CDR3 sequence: CASSLRRVSYNEQFF. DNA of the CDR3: TGTGCCAGCAGCTTAAGGCGGGTATCCTACAATGAGCAGTTCTTC.